Listed here are 8 T cell receptor beta chains from one sample, sequenced in a study of CD8 T cells in ankylosing spondylitis. TCRdb used MiXCR to reprocess the 5' RACE reads, holding one entry per CDR3 protein. The table shows 250,000 to 300,000 distinct CDR3 sequences, with around 20% occurring only once. The sequencing sample was made of blood, either unsorted or a sorted T cell fraction (not recorded which). The receptor source for this set is a male donor with ankylosing spondylitis or in good health (not recorded which).

J is TRBJ2-5 and V is TRBV20-1; TRBD2 matches 8 bases. The CDR3 spans 16 residues. Germline values: CDR1 DFQATT, CDR2 SNEGSKA (reference sequence). V lost 2 bases and J lost 1; bases outside the gene matches: 9. DNA for the CDR3: TGCAGTGCTAGAACCATGTTGCGGGGGGTCCAAGAGACCCAGTACTTC. Residues: CSARTMLRGVQETQYF.

The V and J genes are TRBV12-3 or TRBV12-4 and TRBJ1-1, with a weak D call TRBD1 (5 bases). This CDR3 comprises 14 residues. The ends were cut back, 5 bases at V and 5 bases at J, with 15 bases in the middle. The CDR3: CASSPTAFWTEAFF. DNA of the CDR3: TGTGCCAGCAGTCCGACAGCTTTTTGGACTGAAGCTTTCTTT.

This clonotype was detected a few times. The rearrangement joins TRBV28 to TRBJ2-1; possibly TRBD1 for D (7 bases). From germline, CDR1 is MDHEN and CDR2 SYDVKM. Trimming left V 3 bases short and J 7 bases short, with 16 bases between. This CDR3 comprises 15 residues. This CDR3 reads CASSFRGVTTNEQFF. The CDR3 DNA follows: TGTGCCAGCAGTTTCAGGGGGGTCACTACGAATGAGCAGTTCTTC.

The chain carries TRBV10-3 and TRBJ2-5, with TRBD1 as a possible D gene (6 bases). V lost 8 bases, J lost 0 bases, and 10 bases lay in between. CDR1 ENHRY and CDR2 SYGVKD come from the germline V gene. The length of the CDR3 is 13 residues. CDR3 residues: CAIGKGDQETQYF. CDR3 DNA sequence: TGTGCCATCGGAAAGGGGGACCAAGAGACCCAGTACTTC.

This clonotype was observed a handful of times. This chain links TRBV6-1 with TRBJ1-1; the D gene is possibly TRBD1 (5 bases). Trimming took 7 bases from V and 0 from J, leaving 12 bases between them. The germline V gene encodes CDR1 MNHNS and CDR2 SASEGT. The CDR3 is 14 residues long. The CDR3 sequence: CASKPDSLNTEAFF. The CDR3, as DNA: TGTGCCAGCAAACCTGACAGTTTGAACACTGAAGCTTTCTTT.

With regard to this clonotype: A much larger clone differs from this one at a single base, so this may be a read error. The chain links TRBV28 to TRBJ2-4; D might be TRBD1 (5 bases). Germline loops: CDR1 MDHEN, CDR2 SYDVKM. This CDR3 spans 14 amino acids. DNA for the CDR3: TGTACCAGCAGCCAACAGGTTACCCAAAACATTCAGTACTTC. Protein sequence: CTSSQQVTQNIQYF.

The chain couples TRBV5-1 to TRBJ1-4; 10 bases are shared with TRBD1. Germline V CDR1 and CDR2: SGHRS, YFSETQ. CDR3 length: 14 residues. With 3 bases clipped from V and 8 bases from J, the junction kept 4 bases outside the gene matches. In DNA form, the CDR3 reads TGCGCCAGCAGCTGGGGACAGGGGCGGGAAAAACTGTTTTTT. Protein sequence: CASSWGQGREKLFF.

The V call is TRBV27, the J call TRBJ2-1; tentatively, D is TRBD1 or TRBD2 (5 bases each). Looked up from germline, CDR1 is MNHEY and CDR2 is SMNVEV (reference sequence). CDR3 length: 16 amino acids. Trimming removed 5 bases at V and 0 bases at J, with 14 bases between. CDR3 sequence (DNA): TGTGCCAGCAGTGCTCGTCGGGGCAGCTCCTACAATGAGCAGTTCTTC. As protein: CASSARRGSSYNEQFF.